This T cell receptor (beta chain) was sequenced during a study of CD8 T cells in ankylosing spondylitis. Overall study findings and caveats: In reactive arthritis synovial fluid and blood, some motif variants had been reported before. The study identified a TCR beta motif of seven or eight highly homologous variants that appeared characteristic of ankylosing spondylitis blood. From matched ankylosing spondylitis synovial fluid, disease-linked clones were reportedly recovered at significantly enriched levels. Disease-linked clones were found to be CD8+ and relatively rare in peripheral blood.

Per the germline V gene, CDR1 is DFQATT and CDR2 is SNEGSKA (reference sequence). V lost 0 bases and J 1 base, leaving 7 bases between the germline ends. The CDR3 is 14 amino acids. With molecular barcodes, quantitative 5'-RACE was used to make the TCR beta libraries. MiXCR, run by TCRdb on the 5' RACE reads, gives a single entry per CDR3 protein. The sample lists roughly 470,000 distinct CDR3 sequences, approximately 26% occurring once. With regard to this clonotype: Its antigen is currently unknown.

The sequence derives from a male donor with ankylosing spondylitis. The V and J genes are TRBV20-1 and TRBJ1-3; D gene uncertain. Sequenced material: blood, either unsorted or a sorted T cell fraction (not recorded which). The CDR3: CSAREGGSGNTIYF. The CDR3 DNA sequence: TGCAGTGCTAGAGAGGGAGGGTCTGGAAACACCATATATTTT.